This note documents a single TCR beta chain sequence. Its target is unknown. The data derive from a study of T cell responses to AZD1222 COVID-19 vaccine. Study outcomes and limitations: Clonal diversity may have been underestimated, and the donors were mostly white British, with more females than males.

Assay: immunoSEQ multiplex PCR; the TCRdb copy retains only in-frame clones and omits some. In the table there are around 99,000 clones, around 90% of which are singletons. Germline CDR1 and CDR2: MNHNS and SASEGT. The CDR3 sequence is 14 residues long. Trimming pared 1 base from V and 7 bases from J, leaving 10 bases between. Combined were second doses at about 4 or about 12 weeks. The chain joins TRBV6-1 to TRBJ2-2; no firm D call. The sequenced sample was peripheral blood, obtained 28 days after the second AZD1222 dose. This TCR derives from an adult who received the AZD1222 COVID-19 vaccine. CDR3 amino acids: CASSEGNSYGELFF. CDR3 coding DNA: TGTGCCAGCAGTGAAGGGAATTCATACGGGGAGCTGTTTTTT.